This T cell receptor beta chain was recovered during a study of technical replicates of blood from a few donors (dated by TCRdb to about 2017). From the cysteine up to the phenylalanine, the CDR3 has a length of 17 residues. Of all the DNA, just the CDR3 is kept, 51 bases in frame from base 1. Here V drops 6 bases and J drops 3 bases, and the junction holds 17 bases not matched to any gene. CDR1 SGHNT and CDR2 YYREEE are derived from the germline V gene (reference sequence). About this clone: What antigen it recognizes has not been identified. Per-base qualities were not stored, and no clone one base away is much larger.

The library was prepared using the immunoSEQ multiplex PCR assay. Held by TCRdb, this immuneACCESS table contains in-frame sequences only and omits some clones. Under half of the omission traces to an unresolved V gene where checked; the cause of the rest is unknown. The sample contains fewer than 100,000 clones, 89% of them found a single time. 0.41% of the sample goes to the ten largest clones. The chain employs TRBV5-4 and TRBJ2-7, with 8 central nucleotides matching TRBD1. Sequenced input: T cells isolated from PBMCs. The receptor's source is a human donor in good health. This receptor carries the CDR3 CASKDRDRTDGFYEQYF. The DNA sequence is given as TGTGCCAGCAAGGACAGGGATCGGACGGACGGATTCTACGAGCAGTACTTC.